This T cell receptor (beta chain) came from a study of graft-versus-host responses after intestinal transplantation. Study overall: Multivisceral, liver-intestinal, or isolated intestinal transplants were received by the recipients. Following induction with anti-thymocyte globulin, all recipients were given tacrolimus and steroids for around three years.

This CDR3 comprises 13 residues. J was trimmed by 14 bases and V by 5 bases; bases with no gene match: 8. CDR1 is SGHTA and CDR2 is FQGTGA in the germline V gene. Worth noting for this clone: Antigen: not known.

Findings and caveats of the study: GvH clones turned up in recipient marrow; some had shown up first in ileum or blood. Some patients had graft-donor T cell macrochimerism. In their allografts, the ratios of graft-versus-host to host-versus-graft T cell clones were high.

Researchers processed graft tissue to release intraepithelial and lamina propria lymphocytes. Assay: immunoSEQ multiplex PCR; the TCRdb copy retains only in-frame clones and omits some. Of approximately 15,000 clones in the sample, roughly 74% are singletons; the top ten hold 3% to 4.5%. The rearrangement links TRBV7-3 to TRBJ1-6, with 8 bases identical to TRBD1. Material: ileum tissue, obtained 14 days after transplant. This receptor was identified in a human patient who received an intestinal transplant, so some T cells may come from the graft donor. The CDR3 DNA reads TGTGCCAGCAGCGTAGGACAGGGCGAAACCCTCCACTTT. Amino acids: CASSVGQGETLHF.